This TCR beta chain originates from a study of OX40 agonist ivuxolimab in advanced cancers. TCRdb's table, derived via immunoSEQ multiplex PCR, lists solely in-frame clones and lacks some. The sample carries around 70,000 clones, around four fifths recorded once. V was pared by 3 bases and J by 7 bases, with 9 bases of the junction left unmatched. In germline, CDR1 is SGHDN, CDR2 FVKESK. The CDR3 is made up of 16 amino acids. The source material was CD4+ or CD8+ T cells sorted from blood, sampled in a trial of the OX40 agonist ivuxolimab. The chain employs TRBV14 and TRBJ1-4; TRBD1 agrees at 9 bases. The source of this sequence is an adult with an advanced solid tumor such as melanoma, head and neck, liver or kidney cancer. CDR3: CASSHTQTDRGEKLFF. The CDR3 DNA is TGTGCCAGCAGCCATACACAAACGGACAGGGGTGAAAAACTGTTTTTT.